This T cell receptor beta chain was observed in a study of OX40 agonist ivuxolimab in advanced cancers. Clones were sequenced by immunoSEQ multiplex PCR, and TCRdb holds only the in-frame ones, with some missing. The sample lists under 25,000 clones, 79% occurring once. Germline V gene data show CDR1 as SGHKS and CDR2 as YYEKEE (reference sequence). The V and J ends lost 2 bases and 5 bases respectively, with 12 bases between them. The CDR3 has 14 amino acids. Autoimmune disease history or systemic immunosuppression disqualified patients. This sequence joins TRBV5-5 and TRBJ2-3, with D possibly being TRBD2 (6 bases). Sample: CD4+ or CD8+ T cells sorted from blood, taken in a trial of the OX40 agonist ivuxolimab. This receptor was taken from an adult with an advanced solid tumor such as melanoma, head and neck, liver or kidney cancer. The CDR3 loop is CASSFGVGGDTQYF. CDR3 DNA sequence: TGTGCCAGCAGCTTCGGGGTCGGGGGAGATACGCAGTATTTT. Full variable domain (remainder filled in from reference TRBV5-5 and TRBJ2-3): DAGVTQSPTHLIKTRGQQVTLRCSPISGHKSVSWYQQVLGQGPQFIFQYYEKEERGRGNFPDRFSARQFPNYSSELNVNALLLGDSALYLCASSFGVGGDTQYFGPGTRLTVL.